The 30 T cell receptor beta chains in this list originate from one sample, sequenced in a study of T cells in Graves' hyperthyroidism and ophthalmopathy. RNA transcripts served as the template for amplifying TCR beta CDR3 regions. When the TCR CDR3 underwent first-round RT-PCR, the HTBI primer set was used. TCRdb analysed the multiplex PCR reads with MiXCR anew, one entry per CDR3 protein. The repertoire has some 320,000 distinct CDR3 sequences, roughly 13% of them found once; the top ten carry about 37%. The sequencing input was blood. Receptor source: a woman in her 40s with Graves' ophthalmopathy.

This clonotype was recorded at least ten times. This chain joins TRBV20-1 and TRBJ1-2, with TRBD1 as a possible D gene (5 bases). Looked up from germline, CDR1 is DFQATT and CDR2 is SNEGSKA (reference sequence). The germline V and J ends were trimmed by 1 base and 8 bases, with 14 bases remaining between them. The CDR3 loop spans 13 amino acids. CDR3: CSARVGGSWGYTF. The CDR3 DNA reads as TGCAGTGCTAGAGTTGGGGGGAGTTGGGGCTACACCTTC.

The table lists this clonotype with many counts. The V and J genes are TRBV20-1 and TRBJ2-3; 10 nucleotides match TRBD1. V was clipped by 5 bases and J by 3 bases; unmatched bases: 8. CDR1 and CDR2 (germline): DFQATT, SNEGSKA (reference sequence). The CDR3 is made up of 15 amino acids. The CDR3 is CSASTGTGATDTQYF. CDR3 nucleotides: TGCAGTGCTTCCACCGGGACAGGGGCGACAGATACGCAGTATTTT.

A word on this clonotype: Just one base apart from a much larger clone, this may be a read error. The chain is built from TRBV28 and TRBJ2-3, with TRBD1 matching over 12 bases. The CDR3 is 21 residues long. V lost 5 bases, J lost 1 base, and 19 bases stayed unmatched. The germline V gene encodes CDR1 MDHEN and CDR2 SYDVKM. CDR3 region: CASSPRDRGQIETMGTDTQYF. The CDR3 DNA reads TGTGCCAGCAGTCCGCGGGACAGGGGGCAAATTGAGACAATGGGCACAGATACGCAGTATTTT.

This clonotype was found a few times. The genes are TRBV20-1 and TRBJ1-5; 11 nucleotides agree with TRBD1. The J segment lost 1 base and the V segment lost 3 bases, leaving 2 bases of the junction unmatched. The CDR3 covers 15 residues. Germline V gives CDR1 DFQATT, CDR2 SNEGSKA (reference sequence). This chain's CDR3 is CSARGDRGSNQPQHF. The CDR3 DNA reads TGCAGTGCTAGGGGGGACAGGGGGAGCAATCAGCCCCAGCATTTT.

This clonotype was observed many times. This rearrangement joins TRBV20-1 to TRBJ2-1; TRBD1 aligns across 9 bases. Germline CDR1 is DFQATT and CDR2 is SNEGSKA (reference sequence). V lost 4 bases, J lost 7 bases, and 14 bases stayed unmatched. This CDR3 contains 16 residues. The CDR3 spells CSATIEGQGTYNEQFF. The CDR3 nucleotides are TGCAGTGCTACCATCGAGGGACAGGGAACGTATAATGAGCAGTTCTTC.

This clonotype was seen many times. The chain's CDR3 is CASSLRLATGETQYF. CDR3 coding DNA: TGTGCCAGCAGCTTAAGACTAGCGACAGGGGAGACCCAGTACTTC. V gene TRBV11-2 combines with J gene TRBJ2-5, with D possibly matching TRBD2 (8 bases). The CDR3 has 15 amino acids. Germline assignment: CDR1 SGHAT and CDR2 FQNNGV. V was clipped by 2 bases and J by 5 bases, with 15 bases between them.

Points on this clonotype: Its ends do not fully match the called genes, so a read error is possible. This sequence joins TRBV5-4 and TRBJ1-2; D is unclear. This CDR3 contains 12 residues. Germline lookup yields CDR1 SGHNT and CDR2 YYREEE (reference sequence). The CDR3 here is CAGSADIYGYTF. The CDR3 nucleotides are TGTGCCGGCAGCGCTGACATATATGGCTACACCTTC.

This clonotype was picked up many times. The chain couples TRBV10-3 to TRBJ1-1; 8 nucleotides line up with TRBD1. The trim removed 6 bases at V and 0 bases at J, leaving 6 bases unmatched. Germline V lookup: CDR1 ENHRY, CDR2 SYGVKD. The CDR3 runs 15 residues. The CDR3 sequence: CAIRPTTGVNTEAFF. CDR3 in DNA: TGTGCCATCAGACCTACGACAGGGGTGAACACTGAAGCTTTCTTT.

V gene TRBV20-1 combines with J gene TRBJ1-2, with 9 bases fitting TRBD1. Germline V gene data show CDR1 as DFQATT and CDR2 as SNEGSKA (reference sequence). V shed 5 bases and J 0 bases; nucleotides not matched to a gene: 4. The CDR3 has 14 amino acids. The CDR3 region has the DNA TGCAGTGCTGGAAGACAGGGGGCTAACTATGGCTACACCTTC. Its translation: CSAGRQGANYGYTF.

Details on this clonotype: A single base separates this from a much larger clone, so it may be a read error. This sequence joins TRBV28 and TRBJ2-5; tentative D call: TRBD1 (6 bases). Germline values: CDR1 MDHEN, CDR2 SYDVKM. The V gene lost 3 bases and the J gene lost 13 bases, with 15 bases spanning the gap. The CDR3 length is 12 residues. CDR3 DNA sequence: TGTGCCAGCAGTTTCGTTGGGCAGGGGTGGTACTTC. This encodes CASSFVGQGWYF.

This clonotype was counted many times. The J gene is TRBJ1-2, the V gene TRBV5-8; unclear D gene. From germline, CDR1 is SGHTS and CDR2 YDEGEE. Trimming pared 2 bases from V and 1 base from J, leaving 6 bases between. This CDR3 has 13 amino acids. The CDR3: CASSLSVNYGYTF. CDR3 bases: TGTGCCAGCAGCTTATCGGTTAACTATGGCTACACCTTC.

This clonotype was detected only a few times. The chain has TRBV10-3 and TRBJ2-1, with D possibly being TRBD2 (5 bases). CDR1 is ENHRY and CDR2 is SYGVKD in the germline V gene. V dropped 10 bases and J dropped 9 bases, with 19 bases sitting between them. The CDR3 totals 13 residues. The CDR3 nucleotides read TGTGCCACCAACGGGGTCTTGTACGGTGAGCAGTTCTTC. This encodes CATNGVLYGEQFF.

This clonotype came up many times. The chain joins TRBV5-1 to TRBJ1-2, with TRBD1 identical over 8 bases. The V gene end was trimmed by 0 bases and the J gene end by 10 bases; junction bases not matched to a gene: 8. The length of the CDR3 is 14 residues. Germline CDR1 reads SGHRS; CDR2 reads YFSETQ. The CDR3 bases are TGCGCCAGCAGCTTGGGACAGGGGCCCTCGGACTACACCTTC. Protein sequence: CASSLGQGPSDYTF.

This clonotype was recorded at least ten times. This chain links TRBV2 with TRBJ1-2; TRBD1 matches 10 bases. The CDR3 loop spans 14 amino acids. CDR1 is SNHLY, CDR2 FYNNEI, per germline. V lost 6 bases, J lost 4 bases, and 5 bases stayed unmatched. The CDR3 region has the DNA TGTGCCAGCAGCCAGACAGGGGGCACCTATGGCTACACCTTC. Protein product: CASSQTGGTYGYTF.

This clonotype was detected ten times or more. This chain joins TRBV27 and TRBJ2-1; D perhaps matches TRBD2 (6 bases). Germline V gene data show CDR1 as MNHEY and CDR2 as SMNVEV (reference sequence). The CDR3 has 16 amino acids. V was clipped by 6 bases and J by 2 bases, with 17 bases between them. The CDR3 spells CASRSMGGNPYNEQFF. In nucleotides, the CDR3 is TGTGCCAGCAGGTCTATGGGAGGAAATCCCTACAATGAGCAGTTCTTC.

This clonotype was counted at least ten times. Here the CDR3 DNA reads TGCGCCAGCAGCCCGGAGCCAGGATTGAACACTGAAGCTTTCTTT. Its translation: CASSPEPGLNTEAFF. J is TRBJ1-1 and V is TRBV5-1; no clear D. From germline, CDR1 is SGHRS and CDR2 YFSETQ. Trimming shortened V by 4 bases and J by 0 bases, and 13 bases separated the two germline ends. CDR3 length equals 15 residues.

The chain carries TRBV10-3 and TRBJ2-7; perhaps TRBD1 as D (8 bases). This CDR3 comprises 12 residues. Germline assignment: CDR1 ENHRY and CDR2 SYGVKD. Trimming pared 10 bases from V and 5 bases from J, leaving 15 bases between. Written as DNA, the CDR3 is TGTGCCAGCACAGGGGGGGGAGACGAGCAGTACTTC. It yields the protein CASTGGGDEQYF.

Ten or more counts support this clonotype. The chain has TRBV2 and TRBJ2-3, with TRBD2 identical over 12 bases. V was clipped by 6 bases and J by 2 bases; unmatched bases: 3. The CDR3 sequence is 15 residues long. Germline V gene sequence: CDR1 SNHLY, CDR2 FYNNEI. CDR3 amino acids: CASRLAGGPTDTQYF. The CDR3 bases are TGTGCCAGCAGACTAGCGGGGGGCCCCACAGATACGCAGTATTTT.

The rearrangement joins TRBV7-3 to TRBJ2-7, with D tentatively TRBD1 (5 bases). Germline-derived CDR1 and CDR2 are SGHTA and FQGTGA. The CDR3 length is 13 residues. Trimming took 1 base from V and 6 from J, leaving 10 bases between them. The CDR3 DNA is TGTGCCAGCAGCTTAATTAGGGGATGCGAGCAGTACTTC. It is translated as CASSLIRGCEQYF.

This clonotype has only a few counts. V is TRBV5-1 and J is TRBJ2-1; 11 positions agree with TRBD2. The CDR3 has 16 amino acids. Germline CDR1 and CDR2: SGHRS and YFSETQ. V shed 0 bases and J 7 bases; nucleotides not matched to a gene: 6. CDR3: CASSLVSSGGRNEQFF. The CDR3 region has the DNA TGCGCCAGCAGCTTGGTGTCTAGCGGGGGGCGTAATGAGCAGTTCTTC.

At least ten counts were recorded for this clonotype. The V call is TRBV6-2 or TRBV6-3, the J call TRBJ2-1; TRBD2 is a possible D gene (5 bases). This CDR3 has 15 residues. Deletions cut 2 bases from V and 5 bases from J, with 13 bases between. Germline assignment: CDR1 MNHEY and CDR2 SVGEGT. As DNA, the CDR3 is TGTGCCAGCAGTTACGCGCCAGACGGGAACAATGAGCAGTTCTTC. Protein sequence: CASSYAPDGNNEQFF.

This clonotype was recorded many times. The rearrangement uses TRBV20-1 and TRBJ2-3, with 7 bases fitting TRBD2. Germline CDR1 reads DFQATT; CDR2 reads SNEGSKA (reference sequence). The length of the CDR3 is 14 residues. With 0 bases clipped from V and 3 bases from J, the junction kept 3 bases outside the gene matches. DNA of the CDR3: TGCAGTGCTAGAGATCGGGGGGAGACAGATACGCAGTATTTT. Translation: CSARDRGETDTQYF.

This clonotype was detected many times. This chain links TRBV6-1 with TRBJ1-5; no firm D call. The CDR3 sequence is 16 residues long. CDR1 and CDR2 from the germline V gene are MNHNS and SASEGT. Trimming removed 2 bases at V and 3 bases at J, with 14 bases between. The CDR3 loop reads CASSELYGLNNQPQHF. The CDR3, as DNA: TGTGCCAGCAGTGAACTTTACGGTCTCAACAATCAGCCCCAGCATTTT.

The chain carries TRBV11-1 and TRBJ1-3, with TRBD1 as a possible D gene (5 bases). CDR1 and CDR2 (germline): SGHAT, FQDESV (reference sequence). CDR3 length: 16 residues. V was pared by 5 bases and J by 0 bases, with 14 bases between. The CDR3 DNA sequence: TGTGCCAGCAGCCAACGAGGGACGACCTCTGGAAACACCATATATTTT. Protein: CASSQRGTTSGNTIYF.

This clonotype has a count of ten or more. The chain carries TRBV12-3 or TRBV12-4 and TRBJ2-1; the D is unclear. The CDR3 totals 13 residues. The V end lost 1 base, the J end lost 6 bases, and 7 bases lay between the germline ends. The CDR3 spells CASSLVLGNEQFF. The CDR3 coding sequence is TGTGCCAGCAGTTTAGTGTTGGGCAATGAGCAGTTCTTC.

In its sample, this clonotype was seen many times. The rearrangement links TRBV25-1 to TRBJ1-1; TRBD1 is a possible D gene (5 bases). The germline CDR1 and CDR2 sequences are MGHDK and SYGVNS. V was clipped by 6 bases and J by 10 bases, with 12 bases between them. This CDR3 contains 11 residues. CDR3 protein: CASSGTWRAFF. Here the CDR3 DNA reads TGTGCCAGCAGCGGGACTTGGAGAGCTTTCTTT.

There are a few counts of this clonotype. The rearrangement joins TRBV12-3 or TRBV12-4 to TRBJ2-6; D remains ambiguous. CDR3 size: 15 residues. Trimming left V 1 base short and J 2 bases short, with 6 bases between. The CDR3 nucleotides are TGTGCCAGCAGTTTAGAGCGCCCTGGGGCCAACGTCCTGACTTTC. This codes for CASSLERPGANVLTF.

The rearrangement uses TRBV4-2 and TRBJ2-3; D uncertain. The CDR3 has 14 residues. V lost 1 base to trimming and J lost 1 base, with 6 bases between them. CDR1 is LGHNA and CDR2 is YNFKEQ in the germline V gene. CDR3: CASSQGTGTDTQYF. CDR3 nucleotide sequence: TGTGCCAGCAGCCAAGGCACAGGCACAGATACGCAGTATTTT.

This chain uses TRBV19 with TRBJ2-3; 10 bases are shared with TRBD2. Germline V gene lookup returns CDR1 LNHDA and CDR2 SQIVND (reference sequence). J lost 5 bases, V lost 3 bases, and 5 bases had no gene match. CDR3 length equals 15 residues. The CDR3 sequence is CASSISSGGGDTQYF. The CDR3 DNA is TGTGCCAGTAGTATCTCTAGCGGGGGTGGAGATACGCAGTATTTT.

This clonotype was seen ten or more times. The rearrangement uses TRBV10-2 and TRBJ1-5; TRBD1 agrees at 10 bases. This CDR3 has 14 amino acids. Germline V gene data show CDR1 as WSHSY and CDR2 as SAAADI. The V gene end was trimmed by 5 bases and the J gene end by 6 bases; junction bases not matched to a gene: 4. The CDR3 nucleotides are TGCGCCAGCAGTCCCGGGACAGGGGTTCAGCCCCAGCATTTT. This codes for CASSPGTGVQPQHF.